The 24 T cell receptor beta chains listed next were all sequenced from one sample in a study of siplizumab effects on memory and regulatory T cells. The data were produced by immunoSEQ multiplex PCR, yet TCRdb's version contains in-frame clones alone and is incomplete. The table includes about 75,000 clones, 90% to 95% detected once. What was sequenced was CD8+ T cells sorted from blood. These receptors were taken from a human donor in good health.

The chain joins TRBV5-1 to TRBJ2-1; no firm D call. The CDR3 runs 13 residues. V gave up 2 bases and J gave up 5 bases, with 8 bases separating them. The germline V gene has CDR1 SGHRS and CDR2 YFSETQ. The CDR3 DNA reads TGCGCCAGCAGCTTTGCCCAGAACAATGAGCAGTTCTTC. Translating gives CASSFAQNNEQFF.

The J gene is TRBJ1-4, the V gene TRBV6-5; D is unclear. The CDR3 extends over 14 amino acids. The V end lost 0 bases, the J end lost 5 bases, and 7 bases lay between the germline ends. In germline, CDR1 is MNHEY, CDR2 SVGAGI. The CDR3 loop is CASSYSLLNEKLFF. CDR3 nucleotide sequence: TGTGCCAGCAGTTACTCGTTATTAAATGAAAAACTGTTTTTT.

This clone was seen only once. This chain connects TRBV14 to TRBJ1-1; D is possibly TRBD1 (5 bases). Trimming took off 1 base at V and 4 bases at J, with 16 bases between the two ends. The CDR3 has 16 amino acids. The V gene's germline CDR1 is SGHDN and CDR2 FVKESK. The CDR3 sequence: CASSQGSGALFTEAFF. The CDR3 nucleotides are TGTGCCAGCAGCCAAGGTTCCGGGGCCCTATTCACTGAAGCTTTCTTT. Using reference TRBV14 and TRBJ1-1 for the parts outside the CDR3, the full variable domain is EAGVTQFPSHSVIEKGQTVTLRCDPISGHDNLYWYRRVMGKEIKFLLHFVKESKQDESGMPNNRFLAERTGGTYSTLKVQPAELEDSGVYFCASSQGSGALFTEAFFGQGTRLTVV.

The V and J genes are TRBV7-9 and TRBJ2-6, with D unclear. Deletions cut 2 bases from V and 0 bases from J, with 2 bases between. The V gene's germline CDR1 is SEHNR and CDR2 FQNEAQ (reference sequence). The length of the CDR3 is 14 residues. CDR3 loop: CASSLSSGANVLTF. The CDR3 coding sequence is TGTGCCAGCAGCTTAAGCTCTGGGGCCAACGTCCTGACTTTC.

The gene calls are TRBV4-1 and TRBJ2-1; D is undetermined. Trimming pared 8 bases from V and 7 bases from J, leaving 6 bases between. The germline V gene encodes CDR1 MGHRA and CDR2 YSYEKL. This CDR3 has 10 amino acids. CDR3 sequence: CASGLNEQFF. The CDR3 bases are TGCGCCAGCGGGCTTAATGAGCAGTTCTTC.

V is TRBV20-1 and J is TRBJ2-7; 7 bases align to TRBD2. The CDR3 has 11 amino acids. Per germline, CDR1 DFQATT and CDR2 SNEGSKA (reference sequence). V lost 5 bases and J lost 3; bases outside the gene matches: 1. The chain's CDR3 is CSAVAGYEQYF. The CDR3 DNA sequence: TGCAGTGCTGTAGCGGGCTACGAGCAGTACTTC.

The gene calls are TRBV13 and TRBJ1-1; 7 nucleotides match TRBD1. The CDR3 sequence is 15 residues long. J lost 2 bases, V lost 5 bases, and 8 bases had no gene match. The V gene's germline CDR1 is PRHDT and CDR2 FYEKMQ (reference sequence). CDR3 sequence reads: CASSPSTGANTEAFF. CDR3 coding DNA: TGTGCCAGCAGCCCGTCTACAGGGGCTAACACTGAAGCTTTCTTT.

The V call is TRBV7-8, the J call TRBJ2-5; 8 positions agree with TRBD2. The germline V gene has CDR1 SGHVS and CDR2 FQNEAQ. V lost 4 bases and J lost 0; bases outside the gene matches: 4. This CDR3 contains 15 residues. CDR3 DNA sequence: TGTGCCAGCAGCTCCGGGGGGGCGAACCAAGAGACCCAGTACTTC. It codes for CASSSGGANQETQYF.

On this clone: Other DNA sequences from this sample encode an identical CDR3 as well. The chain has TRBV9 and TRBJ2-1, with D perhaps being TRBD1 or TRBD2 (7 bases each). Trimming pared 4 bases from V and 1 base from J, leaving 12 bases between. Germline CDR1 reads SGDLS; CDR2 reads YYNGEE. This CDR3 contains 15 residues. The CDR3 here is CASSPGGGSYNEQFF. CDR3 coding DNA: TGTGCCAGCAGCCCAGGGGGGGGATCCTACAATGAGCAGTTCTTC.

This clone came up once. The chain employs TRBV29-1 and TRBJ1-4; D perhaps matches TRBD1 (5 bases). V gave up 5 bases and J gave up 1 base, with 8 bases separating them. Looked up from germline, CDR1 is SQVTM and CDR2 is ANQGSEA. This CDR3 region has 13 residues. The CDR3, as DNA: TGCAGCGTTCTGGGGCTAACTAATGAAAAACTGTTTTTT. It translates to CSVLGLTNEKLFF.

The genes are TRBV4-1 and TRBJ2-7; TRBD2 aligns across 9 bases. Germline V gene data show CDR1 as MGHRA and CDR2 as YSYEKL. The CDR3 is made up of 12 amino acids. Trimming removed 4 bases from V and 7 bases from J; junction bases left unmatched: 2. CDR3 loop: CASSRLAGEQYF. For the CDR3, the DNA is TGCGCCAGCAGCCGGCTAGCGGGGGAGCAGTACTTC.

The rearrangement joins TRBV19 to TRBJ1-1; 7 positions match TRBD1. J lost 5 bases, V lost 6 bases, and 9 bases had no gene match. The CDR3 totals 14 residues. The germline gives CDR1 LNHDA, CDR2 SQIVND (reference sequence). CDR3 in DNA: TGTGCCAGTAGGACGACAGGGCTTGTTACTGAAGCTTTCTTT. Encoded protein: CASRTTGLVTEAFF.

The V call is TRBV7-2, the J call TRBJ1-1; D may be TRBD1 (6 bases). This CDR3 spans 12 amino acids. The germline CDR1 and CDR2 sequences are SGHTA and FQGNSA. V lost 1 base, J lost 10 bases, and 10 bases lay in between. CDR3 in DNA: TGTGCCAGCAGCTTAGAGGGCAGGGGAGCTTTCTTT. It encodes CASSLEGRGAFF.

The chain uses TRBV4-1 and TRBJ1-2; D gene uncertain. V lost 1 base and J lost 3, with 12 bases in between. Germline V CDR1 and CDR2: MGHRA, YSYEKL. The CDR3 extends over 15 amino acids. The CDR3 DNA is TGCGCCAGCAGCCAAGGAGCGGGAATTGACTATGGCTACACCTTC. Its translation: CASSQGAGIDYGYTF.

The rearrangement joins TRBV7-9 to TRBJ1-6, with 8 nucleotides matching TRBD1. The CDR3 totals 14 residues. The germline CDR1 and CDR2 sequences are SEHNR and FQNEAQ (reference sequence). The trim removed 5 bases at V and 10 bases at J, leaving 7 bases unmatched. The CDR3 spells CASSPGQGISPLHF. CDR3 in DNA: TGTGCCAGCAGCCCCGGACAGGGTATATCACCCCTCCACTTT.

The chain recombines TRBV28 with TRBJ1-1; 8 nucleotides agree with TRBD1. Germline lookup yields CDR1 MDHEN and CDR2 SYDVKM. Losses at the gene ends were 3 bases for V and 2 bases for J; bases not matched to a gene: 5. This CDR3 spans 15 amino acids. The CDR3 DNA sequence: TGTGCCAGCAGTTTCAGGGGGCCCCCTAACACTGAAGCTTTCTTT. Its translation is CASSFRGPPNTEAFF.

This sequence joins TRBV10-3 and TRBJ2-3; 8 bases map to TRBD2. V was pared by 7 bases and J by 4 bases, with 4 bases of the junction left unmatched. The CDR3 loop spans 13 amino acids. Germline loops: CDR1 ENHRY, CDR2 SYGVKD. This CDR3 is CAINGGGADTQYF. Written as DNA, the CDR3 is TGTGCCATCAACGGGGGGGGCGCAGATACGCAGTATTTT.

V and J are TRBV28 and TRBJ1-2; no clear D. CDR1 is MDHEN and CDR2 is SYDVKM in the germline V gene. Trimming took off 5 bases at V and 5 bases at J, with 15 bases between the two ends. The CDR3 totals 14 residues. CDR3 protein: CASSPRAGTYGYTF. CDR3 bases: TGTGCCAGCAGTCCTCGGGCCGGCACTTATGGCTACACCTTC.

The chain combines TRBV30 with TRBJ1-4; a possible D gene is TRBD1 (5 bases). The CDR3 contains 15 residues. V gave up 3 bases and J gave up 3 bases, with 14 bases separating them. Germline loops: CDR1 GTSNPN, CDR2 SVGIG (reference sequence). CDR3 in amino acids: CAWREEGIPNEKLFF. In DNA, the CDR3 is TGTGCCTGGAGGGAGGAGGGGATACCTAATGAAAAACTGTTTTTT.

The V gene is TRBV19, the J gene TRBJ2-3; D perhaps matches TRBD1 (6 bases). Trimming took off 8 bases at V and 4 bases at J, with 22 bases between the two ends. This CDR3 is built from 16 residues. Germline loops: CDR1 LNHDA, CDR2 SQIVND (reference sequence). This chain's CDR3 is CASSPNTGSWADTQYF. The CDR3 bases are TGTGCCAGTTCCCCTAACACAGGGAGTTGGGCAGATACGCAGTATTTT.

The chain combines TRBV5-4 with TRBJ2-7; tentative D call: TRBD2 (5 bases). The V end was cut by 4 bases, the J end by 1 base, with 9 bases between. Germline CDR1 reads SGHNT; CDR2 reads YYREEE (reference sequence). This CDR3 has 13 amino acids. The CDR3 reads CASSPGVSYEQYF. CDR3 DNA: TGTGCCAGCAGCCCCGGGGTATCCTACGAGCAGTACTTC.

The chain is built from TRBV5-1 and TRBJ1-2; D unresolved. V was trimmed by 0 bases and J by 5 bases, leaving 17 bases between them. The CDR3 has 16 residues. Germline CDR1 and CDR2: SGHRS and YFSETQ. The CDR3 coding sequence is TGCGCCAGCAGCTTGGATGACGGCCGTACGTTGTATGGCTACACCTTC. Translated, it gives CASSLDDGRTLYGYTF.

The CDR3 is CASRFSGGQRTYEQYF. The CDR3 region has the DNA TGCGCCAGCAGGTTTAGCGGGGGTCAACGAACCTACGAGCAGTACTTC. The chain employs TRBV5-1 and TRBJ2-7, with 9 bases lining up with TRBD2. The CDR3 totals 16 residues. Looked up from germline, CDR1 is SGHRS and CDR2 is YFSETQ. Unmatched junction bases numbered 11, after V lost 5 bases and J lost 2 bases.

Written as DNA, the CDR3 is TGTGCCACCAGCAGCGCCGGGACAGCGGGGGATACGCAGTATTTT. Its protein product is CATSSAGTAGDTQYF. The V and J genes are TRBV15 and TRBJ2-3, with D perhaps assigned TRBD1 or TRBD2 (7 bases each). Germline-derived CDR1 and CDR2 are LNHNV and YYDKDF (reference sequence). The CDR3 has 15 residues. V shed 3 bases and J shed 6 bases, with 16 bases lying between them.